The entry below describes one T cell receptor (beta chain). The antigen remains unidentified. In making TCR beta libraries, quantitative 5'-RACE with molecular barcodes was used. MiXCR, applied by TCRdb to the 5' RACE reads, yields one record per CDR3 protein. The sample lists about 700,000 distinct CDR3 sequences, around 19% seen once, with under 20% in the top ten. The CDR3 runs 13 residues. The trim removed 10 bases at V and 7 bases at J, leaving 8 bases unmatched. The germline V gene encodes CDR1 MDHEN and CDR2 SYDVKM. This specimen comes from a study of CD8 T cells in ankylosing spondylitis. The study's findings and limits: Typical of ankylosing spondylitis blood, it appeared, was a TCR beta motif of fewer than ten highly homologous variants. Significant enrichment of disease-linked clones was reportedly seen in matched ankylosing spondylitis synovial fluid.

Source material: blood, either unsorted or a sorted T cell fraction (not recorded which). The clonotype originates from a male donor with ankylosing spondylitis. This chain uses TRBV28 with TRBJ1-4; TRBD1 aligns across 8 bases. In nucleotides, the CDR3 is TGTGCCACCCTCCAGGGGGCTTCTGAAAAACTGTTTTTT. As protein: CATLQGASEKLFF.